This T cell receptor beta chain was profiled in a study of vaccination and CD4 T cells after COVID-19. In the study overall: Overlapping spike peptides served as the stimulus for the cells. These peptides came from SARS-CoV-2 and from the common cold coronaviruses HCoV-NL63, HCoV-OC43 and HCoV-229E. A CEFX pool, an HIV-1 Nef pool, or no peptide went to control cultures. Findings and caveats of the study: Median SARS-CoV-2-reactive clonotype numbers went from 21 to 38; this increase was not significant.

In regard to this clonotype: The antigen remains undetermined.

The treatment denotes: roughly ten-day PBMC culture with coronavirus spike peptide pools or control peptides (ViraFEST assay). Peptide-pool expansion of antigen-specific T cells preceded TCR sequencing in ViraFEST. Sequencing of DNA taken from cultured CD4+ T cells relied on the Oncomine TCR Beta short-read assay. TCRdb re-derived calls from the PCR reads in MiXCR, one entry per CDR3 protein. The table shows just under 20,000 distinct CDR3 sequences, with about 40% occurring only once. The receptor was derived from a human donor who received a COVID-19 vaccine. The sample here was CD4+ T cells from blood, cultured in vitro, taken before SARS-CoV-2 vaccination.

Here the CDR3 reads CAWIRGTRNTETQYF. CDR3 nucleotides: TGTGCCTGGATCCGGGGGACTAGAAATACAGAGACCCAGTACTTC. The V and J genes are TRBV30 and TRBJ2-5, with 8 bases fitting TRBD2. The germline CDR1 and CDR2 sequences are GTSNPN and SVGIG (reference sequence). The CDR3 has 15 amino acids. After removal of 4 bases from V and 4 bases from J, the junction contained 11 bases not matched to a gene.